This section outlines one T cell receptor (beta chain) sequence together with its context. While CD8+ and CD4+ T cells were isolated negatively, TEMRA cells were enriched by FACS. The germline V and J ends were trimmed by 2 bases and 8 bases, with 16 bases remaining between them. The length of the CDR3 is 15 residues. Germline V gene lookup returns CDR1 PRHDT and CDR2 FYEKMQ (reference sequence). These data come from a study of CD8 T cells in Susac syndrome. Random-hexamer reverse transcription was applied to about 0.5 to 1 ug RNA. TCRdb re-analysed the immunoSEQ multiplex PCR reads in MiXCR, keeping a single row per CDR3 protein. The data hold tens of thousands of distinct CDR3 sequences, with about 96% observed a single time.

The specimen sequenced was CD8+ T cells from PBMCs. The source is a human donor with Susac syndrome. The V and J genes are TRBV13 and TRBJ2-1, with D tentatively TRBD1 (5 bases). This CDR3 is CASSLNRYRQDEQFF. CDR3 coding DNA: TGTGCCAGCAGCTTAAACCGGTACAGGCAGGATGAGCAGTTCTTC.